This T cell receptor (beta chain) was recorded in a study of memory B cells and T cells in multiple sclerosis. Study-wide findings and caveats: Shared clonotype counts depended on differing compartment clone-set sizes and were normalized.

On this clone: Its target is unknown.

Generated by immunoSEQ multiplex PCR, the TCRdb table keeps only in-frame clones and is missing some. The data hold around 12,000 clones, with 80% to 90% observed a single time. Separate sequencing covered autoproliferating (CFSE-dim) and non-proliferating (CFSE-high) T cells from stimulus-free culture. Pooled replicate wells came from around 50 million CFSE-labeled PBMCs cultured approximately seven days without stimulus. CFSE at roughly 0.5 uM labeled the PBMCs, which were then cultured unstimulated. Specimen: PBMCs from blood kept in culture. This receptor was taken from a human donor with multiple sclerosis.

CDR3 residues: CASRRASTDTQYF. The CDR3, as DNA: TGTGCCAGCAGGAGGGCTAGCACAGATACGCAGTATTTT. The V gene is TRBV2, the J gene TRBJ2-3; D is possibly TRBD2 (5 bases). This CDR3 is built from 13 residues. V was clipped by 6 bases and J by 0 bases, with 7 bases between them. Germline V gene lookup returns CDR1 SNHLY and CDR2 FYNNEI. Filled out from reference TRBV2 and TRBJ2-3, the complete variable domain reads EPEVTQTPSHQVTQMGQEVILRCVPISNHLYFYWYRQILGQKVEFLVSFYNNEISEKSEIFDDQFSVERPDGSNFTLKIRSTKLEDSAMYFCASRRASTDTQYFGPGTRLTVL.